A selection of T cell receptor beta chains follows, all from one sample in a study of cytomegalovirus exposure and HLA in healthy donors. Assay used: immunoSEQ multiplex PCR; TCRdb lists only in-frame clones, some missing. This table holds approximately 200,000 clones, approximately 84% found once. The sequenced material came from PBMCs. The source of these receptors is a boy between 10 and 17 years old in good health and CMV-seronegative. The CDR3 runs from the conserved cysteine through the conserved F or W. The D gene is left open where the match is weak. The size of a clone is reported for some rows only, either as once, few or many, or as a class for expanded clones.

J | D | size | V | DNA | CDR3
TRBJ2-7 | TRBD1 | - | TRBV7-2 | TGTGCCAGCAGTAGGGACAGGGGGCGTGAGGAGCAGTACTTC | CASSRDRGREEQYF
TRBJ2-5 | TRBD1 | - | TRBV29-1 | TGCAGCGTTGCCGCACTACGACAGGGTGGGGAGACCCAGTACTTC | CSVAALRQGGETQYF
TRBJ1-3 | - | - | TRBV28 | TGTGCCAGCAGTTTATCCGCGAGAGAGCTTTCTGGAAACACCATATATTTT | CASSLSARELSGNTIYF
TRBJ2-2 | TRBD2 | - | TRBV7-8 | TGTGCCAGCAGCTTAGAGGGGAGACTAGCGGGAGGACGCACCGGGGAGCTGTTTTTT | CASSLEGRLAGGRTGELFF
TRBJ1-1 | - | - | TRBV28 | TGTGCCAGCAGCCTCGAGGTGGGTGAAGCTTTCTTT | CASSLEVGEAFF
TRBJ2-7 | TRBD1 | - | TRBV29-1 | TGCAGCGTCAGGGACAGGGGAACCTACGAGCAGTACTTC | CSVRDRGTYEQYF
TRBJ1-4 | - | - | TRBV2 | TGTGCCAGCAGGCAGGCGGGAAAACTGTTTTTT | CASRQAGKLFF
TRBJ1-2 | TRBD1 | - | TRBV28 | TGTGCCAGCAGTTCTGGGACAGGGCTAAACTATGGCTACACCTTC | CASSSGTGLNYGYTF
TRBJ2-4 | - | - | TRBV30 | TGTGCCTGGACCGTACCCCAGGGAAAAAACATTCAGTACTTC | CAWTVPQGKNIQYF
TRBJ2-7 | - | - | TRBV7-9 | TGTGCCAGCAGCCCCGAGGTGATCTACGAGCAGTACTTC | CASSPEVIYEQYF
TRBJ2-1 | TRBD2 | once | TRBV7-3 | TGTGCCAGCGCTCCACTTACTAGCGCCCCCTACAATGAGCAGTTCTTC | CASAPLTSAPYNEQFF
TRBJ1-5 | - | - | TRBV7-9 | TGTGCCAGCAGCTTAGGGGGGGGTTATCAGCCCCAGCATTTT | CASSLGGGYQPQHF
TRBJ2-1 | - | - | TRBV28 | TGTGCCAGCAGTGTGAGGGGGAATGAGCAGTTCTTC | CASSVRGNEQFF
TRBJ2-3 | - | - | TRBV13 | TGTGCCAGCAGCTTAGGCAGGAAAGATACGCAGTATTTT | CASSLGRKDTQYF
TRBJ1-3 | - | - | TRBV7-2 | TGTGCCAGCAGCAAACAGGGCCTCTCTGGAAACACCATATATTTT | CASSKQGLSGNTIYF
TRBJ2-5 | - | - | TRBV28 | TGTGCCAGCTCCCGAGACCCGGGACAATGGGTTACCGAGACCCAGTACTTC | CASSRDPGQWVTETQYF
TRBJ2-5 | TRBD2 | - | TRBV5-4 | TGTGCCAGCAGCCCTGGACTAGCGGACTTCCAAGAGACCCAGTACTTC | CASSPGLADFQETQYF
TRBJ2-1 | - | - | TRBV30 | TGTGCCTGGGGTTGGGGACTCGAGTACAATGAGCAGTTCTTC | CAWGWGLEYNEQFF
TRBJ1-2 | - | - | TRBV28 | TGTGCCAGCAGTTCGACAGGCCGATACTATGGCTACACCTTC | CASSSTGRYYGYTF
TRBJ2-7 | - | - | TRBV4-3 | TGCGCCAGCAGCTACACAGTTTCCTACGAGCAGTACTTC | CASSYTVSYEQYF
TRBJ1-1 | - | - | TRBV5-1 | TGCGCCAGCAGCACCGGACAGTTGAACACTGAAGCTTTCTTT | CASSTGQLNTEAFF
TRBJ1-1 | - | - | TRBV6-1 | TGTGCCAGCAGTCAGGGAAGGGACACTGAAGCTTTCTTT | CASSQGRDTEAFF
TRBJ2-1 | - | - | TRBV13 | TGTGCCAGCAGCCCCCCTTTTAATGAGCAGTTCTTC | CASSPPFNEQFF
TRBJ2-1 | TRBD1 | - | TRBV15 | TGTGCCACCAGCAGAGTGTTCGGGACAGGGGATTACAATGAGCAGTTCTTC | CATSRVFGTGDYNEQFF
TRBJ1-3 | TRBD1 | - | TRBV29-1 | TGCAGCGTTGCCGACAGGGCTTTCTCTGGAAACACCATATATTTT | CSVADRAFSGNTIYF
TRBJ1-5 | TRBD1 | - | TRBV7-2 | TGTGCCAGCAGCCCAAGGACAGGGGATCAGCCCCAGCATTTT | CASSPRTGDQPQHF
TRBJ2-3 | - | - | TRBV30 | TGTGCCTGGAGTGCGGGTGTTACAGATACGCAGTATTTT | CAWSAGVTDTQYF
TRBJ2-7 | - | - | TRBV5-1 | TGCGCCAGCAGCTTGAGGGGCGGGGACTACGAGCAGTACTTC | CASSLRGGDYEQYF
TRBJ1-6 | TRBD1 | - | TRBV28 | TGTGCCAGCAGTCCGGTGGGACAGGGCCTTTATAATTCACCCCTCCACTTT | CASSPVGQGLYNSPLHF
TRBJ2-2 | - | - | TRBV5-4 | TGTGCCAGCAGCAGAAATTGGTTGGGGGCTGTGACCGGGGAGCTGTTTTTT | CASSRNWLGAVTGELFF
TRBJ2-7 | TRBD2 | - | TRBV5-1 | TGCGCCAGCAGCTTGACCCCTAGCGGGAGGAACTACGAGCAGTACTTC | CASSLTPSGRNYEQYF
TRBJ1-4 | - | - | TRBV7-2 | TGTGCCAGCAGCTTCATTGGTGCAGGGGCCAATGAAAAACTGTTTTTT | CASSFIGAGANEKLFF
TRBJ2-7 | - | - | TRBV5-1 | TGCGCCAGCAGCTTGGGGCAGCGGCGCTCCTACGAGCAGTACTTC | CASSLGQRRSYEQYF
TRBJ1-1 | - | - | TRBV6-1 | TGTGCCAGCAGTCTCGGGGGGCAGATCCCCTCTGAAGCTTTCTTT | CASSLGGQIPSEAFF
TRBJ1-5 | - | few | TRBV6-1 | TGTGCCAGCAGTGTGATAGCAGATAGCAATCAGCCCCAGCATTTT | CASSVIADSNQPQHF
TRBJ1-4 | TRBD1 | - | TRBV2 | TGTGCCAGCAGTGTCCATAGGGGACAGGTCAATGAAAAACTGTTTTTT | CASSVHRGQVNEKLFF
TRBJ2-5 | - | - | TRBV27 | TGTGCCAGCCCCGGGTTGGAGACCCAGTACTTC | CASPGLETQYF
TRBJ2-7 | TRBD1 | once | TRBV7-6 | TGTGCCAGCAGCTTAGTCTCTGGGACAGCGAACGAGCAGTACTTC | CASSLVSGTANEQYF
TRBJ2-3 | TRBD1 | - | TRBV27 | TGTGCCAGCAGTTTATACAGGGGCGCACCAGATACGCAGTATTTT | CASSLYRGAPDTQYF
TRBJ2-7 | TRBD1 | few | TRBV6-6 | TGTGCCAGCAGTTACCCGACAGGGGGCTACGAGCAGTACTTC | CASSYPTGGYEQYF
TRBJ2-4 | TRBD2 | few | TRBV2 | TGTGCCAGCACGGCTAGCGGGCCCGCCGGAGACATTCAGTACTTC | CASTASGPAGDIQYF
TRBJ1-1 | - | - | TRBV9 | TGTGCCAGCAGCGTCAACCCGGTTCAAGAGGAGGCTTTCTTT | CASSVNPVQEEAFF
TRBJ2-7 | TRBD2 | - | TRBV29-1 | TGCAGCGTTGAAAGCAAAGCGGGGGGCTACGAGCAGTACTTC | CSVESKAGGYEQYF
TRBJ1-2 | TRBD1 | - | TRBV30 | TGTGCCTGTCCGGGACAGGGTAACTATGGCTACACCTTC | CACPGQGNYGYTF
TRBJ2-7 | - | - | TRBV18 | TGTGCCAGCTCACCAGGTAGGACAGCGTACGAGCAGTACTTC | CASSPGRTAYEQYF
TRBJ2-3 | - | once | TRBV9 | TGTGCCAGCAGCGTAGGAACTAGGACAGTCACAGATACGCAGTATTTT | CASSVGTRTVTDTQYF
TRBJ2-1 | - | - | TRBV28 | TGTGCCAGCAGTTTATCGTATGAGCAGTTCTTC | CASSLSYEQFF
TRBJ2-7 | TRBD1 | - | TRBV2 | TGTGCCAGCAGTATGAGACAGGGGGCCTCTTACGAGCAGTACTTC | CASSMRQGASYEQYF
TRBJ2-5 | TRBD1 | - | TRBV11-2 | TGTGCCAGCAGCTTGGGCACAAGGACAGGGGGCGGTGAGACCCAGTACTTC | CASSLGTRTGGGETQYF